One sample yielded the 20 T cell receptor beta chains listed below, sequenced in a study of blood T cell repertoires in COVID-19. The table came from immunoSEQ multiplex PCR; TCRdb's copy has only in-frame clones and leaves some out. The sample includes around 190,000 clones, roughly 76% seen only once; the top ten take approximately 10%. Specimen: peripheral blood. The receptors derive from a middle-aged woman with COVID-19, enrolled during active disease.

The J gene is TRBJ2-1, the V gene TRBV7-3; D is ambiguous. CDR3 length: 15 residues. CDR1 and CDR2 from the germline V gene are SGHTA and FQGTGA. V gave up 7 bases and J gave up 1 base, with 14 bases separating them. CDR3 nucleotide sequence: TGTGCCAGCACCCCAGTCCCGGGTTCCTACAATGAGCAGTTCTTC. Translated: CASTPVPGSYNEQFF.

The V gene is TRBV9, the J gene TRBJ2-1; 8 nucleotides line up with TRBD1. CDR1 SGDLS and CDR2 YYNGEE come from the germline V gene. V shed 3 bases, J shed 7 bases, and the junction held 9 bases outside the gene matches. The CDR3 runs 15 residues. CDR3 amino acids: CASSADRAAENEQFF. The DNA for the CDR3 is TGTGCCAGCAGCGCGGACAGGGCGGCGGAGAATGAGCAGTTCTTC.

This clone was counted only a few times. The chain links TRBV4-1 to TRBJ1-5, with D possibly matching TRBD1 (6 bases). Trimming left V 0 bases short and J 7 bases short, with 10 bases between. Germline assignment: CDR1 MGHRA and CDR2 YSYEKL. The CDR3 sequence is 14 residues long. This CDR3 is CASSQEGGGQPQHF. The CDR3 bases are TGCGCCAGCAGCCAAGAGGGAGGGGGACAGCCCCAGCATTTT.

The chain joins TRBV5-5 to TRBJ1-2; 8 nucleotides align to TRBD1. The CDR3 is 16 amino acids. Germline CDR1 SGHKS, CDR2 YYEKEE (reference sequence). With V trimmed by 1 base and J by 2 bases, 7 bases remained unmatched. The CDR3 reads CASSLRQGALNYGYTF. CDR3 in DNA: TGTGCCAGCAGCTTGAGGCAGGGGGCCTTAAACTATGGCTACACCTTC.

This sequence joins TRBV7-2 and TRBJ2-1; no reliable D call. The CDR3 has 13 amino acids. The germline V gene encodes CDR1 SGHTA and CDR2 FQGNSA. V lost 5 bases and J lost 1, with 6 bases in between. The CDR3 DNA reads TGTGCCAGCAGCAGTCAGTCCTACAATGAGCAGTTCTTC. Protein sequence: CASSSQSYNEQFF.

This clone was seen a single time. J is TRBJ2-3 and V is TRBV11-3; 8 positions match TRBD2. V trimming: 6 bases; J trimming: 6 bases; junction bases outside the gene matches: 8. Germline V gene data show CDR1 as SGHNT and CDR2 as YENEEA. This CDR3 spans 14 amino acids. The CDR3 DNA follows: TGTGCCAGCAGTTTTAGCGGGACCTACGATACGCAGTATTTT. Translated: CASSFSGTYDTQYF.

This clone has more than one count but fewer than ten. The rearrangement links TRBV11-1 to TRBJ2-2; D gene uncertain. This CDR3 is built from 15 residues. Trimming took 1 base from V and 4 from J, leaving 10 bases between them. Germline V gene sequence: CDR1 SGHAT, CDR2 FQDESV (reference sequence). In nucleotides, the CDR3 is TGTGCCAGCAGCTTAGGGGCTCCCCCCACCGGGGAGCTGTTTTTT. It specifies CASSLGAPPTGELFF.

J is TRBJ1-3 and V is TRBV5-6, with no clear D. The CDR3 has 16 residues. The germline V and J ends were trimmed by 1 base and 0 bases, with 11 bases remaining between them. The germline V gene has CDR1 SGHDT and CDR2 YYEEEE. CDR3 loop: CASSLFGVSSGNTIYF. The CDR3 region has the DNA TGTGCCAGCAGCTTGTTCGGGGTATCCTCTGGAAACACCATATATTTT.

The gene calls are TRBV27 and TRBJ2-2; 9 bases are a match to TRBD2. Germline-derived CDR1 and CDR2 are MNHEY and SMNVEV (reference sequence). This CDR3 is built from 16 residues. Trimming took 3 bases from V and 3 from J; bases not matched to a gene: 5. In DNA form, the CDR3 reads TGTGCCAGCAGTTTCCCTAGCGGGGATTACACCGGGGAGCTGTTTTTT. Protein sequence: CASSFPSGDYTGELFF.

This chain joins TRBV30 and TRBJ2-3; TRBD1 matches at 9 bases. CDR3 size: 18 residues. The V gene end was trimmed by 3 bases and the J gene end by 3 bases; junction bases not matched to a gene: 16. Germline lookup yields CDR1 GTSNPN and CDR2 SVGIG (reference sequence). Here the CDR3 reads CAWRPVIWGQGLTDTQYF. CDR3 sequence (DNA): TGTGCCTGGAGGCCAGTGATATGGGGACAGGGCTTGACAGATACGCAGTATTTT.

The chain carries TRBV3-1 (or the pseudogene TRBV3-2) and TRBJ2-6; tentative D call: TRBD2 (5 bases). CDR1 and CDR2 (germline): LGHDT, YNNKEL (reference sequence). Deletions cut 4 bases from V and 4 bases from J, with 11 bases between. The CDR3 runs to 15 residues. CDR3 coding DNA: TGTGCCAGCAGCCCGGGAAACACGGGGGCCAACGTCCTGACTTTC. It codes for CASSPGNTGANVLTF.

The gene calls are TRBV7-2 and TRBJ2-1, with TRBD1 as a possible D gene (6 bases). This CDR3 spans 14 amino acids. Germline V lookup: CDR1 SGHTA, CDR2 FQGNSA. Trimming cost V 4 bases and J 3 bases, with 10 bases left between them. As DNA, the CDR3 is TGTGCCAGCAGCTCCTCGACAGGCTACAATGAGCAGTTCTTC. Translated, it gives CASSSSTGYNEQFF. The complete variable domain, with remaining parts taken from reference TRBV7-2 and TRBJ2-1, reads GAGVSQSPSNKVTEKGKDVELRCDPISGHTALYWYRQSLGQGLEFLIYFQGNSAPDKSGLPSDRFSAERTGGSVSTLTIQRTQQEDSAVYLCASSSSTGYNEQFFGPGTRLTVL.

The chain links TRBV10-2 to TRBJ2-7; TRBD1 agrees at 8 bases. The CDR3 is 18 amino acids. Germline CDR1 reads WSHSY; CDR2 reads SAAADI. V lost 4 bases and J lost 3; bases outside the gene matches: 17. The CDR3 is CASSGVQVRTGSFYEQYF. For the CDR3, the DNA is TGCGCCAGCAGTGGGGTTCAGGTGCGGACAGGGAGTTTCTACGAGCAGTACTTC.

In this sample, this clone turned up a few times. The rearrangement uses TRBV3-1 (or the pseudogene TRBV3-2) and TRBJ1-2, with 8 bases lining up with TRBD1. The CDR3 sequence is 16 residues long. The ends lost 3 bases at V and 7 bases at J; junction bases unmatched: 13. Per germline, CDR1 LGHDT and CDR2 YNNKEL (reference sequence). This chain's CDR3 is CASSQDWGRGRGGYTF. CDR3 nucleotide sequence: TGTGCCAGCAGCCAGGATTGGGGCAGGGGGCGCGGTGGCTACACCTTC.

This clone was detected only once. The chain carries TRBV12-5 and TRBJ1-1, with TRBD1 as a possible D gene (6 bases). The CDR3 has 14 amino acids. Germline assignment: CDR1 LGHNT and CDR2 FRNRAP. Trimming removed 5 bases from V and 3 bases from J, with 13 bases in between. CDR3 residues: CASGPGTPYTEAFF. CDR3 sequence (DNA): TGTGCTAGTGGTCCGGGGACACCTTACACTGAAGCTTTCTTT. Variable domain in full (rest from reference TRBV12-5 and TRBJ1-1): DARVTQTPRHKVTEMGQEVTMRCQPILGHNTVFWYRQTMMQGLELLAYFRNRAPLDDSGMPKDRFSAEMPDATLATLKIQPSEPRDSAVYFCASGPGTPYTEAFFGQGTRLTVV.

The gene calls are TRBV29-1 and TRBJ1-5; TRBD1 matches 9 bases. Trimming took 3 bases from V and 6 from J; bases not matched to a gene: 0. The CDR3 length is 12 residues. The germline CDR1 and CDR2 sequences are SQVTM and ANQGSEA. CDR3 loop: CSVETGGQPQHF. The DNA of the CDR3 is TGCAGCGTTGAGACAGGGGGTCAGCCCCAGCATTTT. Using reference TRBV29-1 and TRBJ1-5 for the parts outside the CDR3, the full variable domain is SAVISQKPSRDICQRGTSLTIQCQVDSQVTMMFWYRQQPGQSLTLIATANQGSEATYESGFVIDKFPISRPNLTFSTLTVSNMSPEDSSIYLCSVETGGQPQHFGDGTRLSIL.

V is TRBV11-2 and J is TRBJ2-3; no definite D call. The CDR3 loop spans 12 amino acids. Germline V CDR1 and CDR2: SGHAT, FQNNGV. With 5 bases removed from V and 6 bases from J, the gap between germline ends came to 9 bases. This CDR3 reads CASSPNRDTQYF. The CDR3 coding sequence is TGTGCCAGCAGCCCAAACCGGGATACGCAGTATTTT.

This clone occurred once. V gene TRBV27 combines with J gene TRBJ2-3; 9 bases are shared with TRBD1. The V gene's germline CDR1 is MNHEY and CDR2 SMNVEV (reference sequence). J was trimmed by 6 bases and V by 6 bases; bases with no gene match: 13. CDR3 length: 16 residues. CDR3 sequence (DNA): TGTGCCAGCAGCCGTTTTGGACAGGGGAGACGGGATACGCAGTATTTT. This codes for CASSRFGQGRRDTQYF.

In DNA, the CDR3 is TGTGCCAGTAGTACCGGGATCAATCAGCCCCAGCATTTT. Amino acid sequence: CASSTGINQPQHF. The chain combines TRBV19 with TRBJ1-5; D is ambiguous. CDR3 length: 13 amino acids. CDR1 and CDR2 (germline): LNHDA, SQIVND (reference sequence). Trimming stripped 4 bases from V and 3 bases from J, with 7 bases between.

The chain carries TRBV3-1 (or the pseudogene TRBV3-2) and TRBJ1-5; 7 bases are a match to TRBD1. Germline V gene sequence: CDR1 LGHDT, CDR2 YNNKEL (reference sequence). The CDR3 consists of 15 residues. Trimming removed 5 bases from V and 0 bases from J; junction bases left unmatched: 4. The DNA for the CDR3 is TGTGCCAGCAGCGAGACAGGGAATAGCAATCAGCCCCAGCATTTT. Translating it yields CASSETGNSNQPQHF.